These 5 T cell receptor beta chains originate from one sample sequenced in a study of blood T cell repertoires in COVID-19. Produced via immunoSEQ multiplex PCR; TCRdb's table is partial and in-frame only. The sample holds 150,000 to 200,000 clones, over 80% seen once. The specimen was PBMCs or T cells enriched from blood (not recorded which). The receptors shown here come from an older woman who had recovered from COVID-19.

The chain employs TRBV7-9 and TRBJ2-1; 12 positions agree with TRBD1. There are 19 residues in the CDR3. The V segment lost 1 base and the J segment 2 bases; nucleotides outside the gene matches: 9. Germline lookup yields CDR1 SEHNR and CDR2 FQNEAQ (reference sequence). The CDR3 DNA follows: TGTGCCAGCAGCTTAGAGCGGTTCGGGACAGGGGGCGCCTACAATGAGCAGTTCTTC. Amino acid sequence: CASSLERFGTGGAYNEQFF.

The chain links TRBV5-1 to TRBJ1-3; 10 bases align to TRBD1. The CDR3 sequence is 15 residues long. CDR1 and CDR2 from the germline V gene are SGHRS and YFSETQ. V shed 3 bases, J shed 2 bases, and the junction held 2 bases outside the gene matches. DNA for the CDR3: TGCGCCAGCAGCTCGGACAGGGGGACTGGAAACACCATATATTTT. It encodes CASSSDRGTGNTIYF.

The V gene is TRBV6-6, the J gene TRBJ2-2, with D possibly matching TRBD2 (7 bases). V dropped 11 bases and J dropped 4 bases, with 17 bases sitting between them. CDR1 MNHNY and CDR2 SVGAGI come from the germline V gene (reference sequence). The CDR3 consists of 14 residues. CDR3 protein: CAGQLGEGTGELFF. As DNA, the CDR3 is TGTGCCGGACAGTTAGGGGAGGGCACCGGGGAGCTGTTTTTT.

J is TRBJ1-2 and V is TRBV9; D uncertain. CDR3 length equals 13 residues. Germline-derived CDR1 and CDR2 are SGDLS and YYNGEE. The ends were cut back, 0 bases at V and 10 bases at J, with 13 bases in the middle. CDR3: CASSVGNRGNYTF. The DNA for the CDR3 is TGTGCCAGCAGCGTAGGTAACAGAGGGAACTACACCTTC.

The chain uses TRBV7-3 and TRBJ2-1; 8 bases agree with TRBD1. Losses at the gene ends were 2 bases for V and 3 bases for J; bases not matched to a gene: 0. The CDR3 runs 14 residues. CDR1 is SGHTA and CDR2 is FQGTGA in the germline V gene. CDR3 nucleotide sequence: TGTGCCAGCAGCTTAGGGACAGGCTACAATGAGCAGTTCTTC. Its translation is CASSLGTGYNEQFF.